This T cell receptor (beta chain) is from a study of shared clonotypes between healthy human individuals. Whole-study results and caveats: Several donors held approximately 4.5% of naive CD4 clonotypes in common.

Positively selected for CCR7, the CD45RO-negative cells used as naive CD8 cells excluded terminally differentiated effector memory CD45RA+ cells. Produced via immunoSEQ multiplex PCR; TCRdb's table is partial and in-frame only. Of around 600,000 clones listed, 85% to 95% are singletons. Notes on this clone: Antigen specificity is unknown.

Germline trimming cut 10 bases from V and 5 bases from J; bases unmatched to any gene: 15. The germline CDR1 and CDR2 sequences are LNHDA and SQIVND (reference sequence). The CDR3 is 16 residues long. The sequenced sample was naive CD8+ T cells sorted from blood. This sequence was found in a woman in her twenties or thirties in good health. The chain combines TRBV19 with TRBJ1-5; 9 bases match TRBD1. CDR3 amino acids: CATRAGTGWIDQPQHF. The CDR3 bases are TGTGCCACCCGAGCTGGGACAGGGTGGATCGATCAGCCCCAGCATTTT.